This entry features one TCR beta chain sequence. How the authors handled the data: Nucleated cell number was recorded as an estimate derived from reference gene primer amplification. Some clones are missing from TCRdb's copy, which holds only in-frame ones; the method was immunoSEQ multiplex PCR. Clone size and the V and J calls come from that table; the DNA yielded D and trimming. The data hold under 30,000 clones, with about 94% observed a single time. The sample belongs to a study of blood T cell repertoires in COVID-19. Overall study: Acute and convalescent COVID-19 specimens originated in the United States, Italy and Spain. PBMCs, B-cell-depleted T cells, or T cells provided the cDNA or gDNA that made up the material.

What was sequenced was peripheral blood. This clonotype originated in a human donor with active COVID-19. The donor label of this sample is uncertain.

This chain's CDR3 is CASSIVTGRTDTQYF. The CDR3 DNA sequence: TGTGCCAGTAGTATAGTAACAGGTAGGACAGATACGCAGTATTTT. This rearrangement joins TRBV19 to TRBJ2-3, with D possibly TRBD1 on 5 matching bases. The germline V gene has CDR1 LNHDA and CDR2 SQIVND (reference sequence). Trimming pared 1 base from V and 3 bases from J, leaving 11 bases between. The CDR3 has 15 residues.